The present T cell receptor (beta chain) was sequenced within a study of post-analysis software for immune sequencing data. About this clonotype itself: As yet, its antigen is unknown.

The CDR3 length is 14 residues. The V and J ends lost 0 bases and 4 bases respectively, with 12 bases between them. The germline V gene has CDR1 SQVTM and CDR2 ANQGSEA. General study results and limits: F measure grouped same-batch samples tightly together. TRBV segments more frequent in patients than in controls numbered five and included TRBV5-6, TRBV5-1 and TRBV20-1.

Unique molecular identifiers were carried by the TCR beta cDNA libraries. In TCRdb, the PCR reads were re-called with MiXCR into one record per CDR3 protein. The data hold around 400,000 distinct CDR3 sequences, with roughly 38% observed a single time. The chain joins TRBV29-1 to TRBJ2-5, with D possibly being TRBD2 (6 bases). This sequence originates from a girl aged 2-15 years with multiple sclerosis. What was sequenced was blood. The CDR3 region has the DNA TGCAGCGTTGAAGAATTAGTGGGGGGAGAGACCCAGTACTTC. Its protein product is CSVEELVGGETQYF.